A selection of T cell receptor beta chains follows, all from one sample in a study of blood T cell repertoires in COVID-19. Data came from immunoSEQ multiplex PCR; TCRdb stores just in-frame clones and leaves some out. The sample yields 150,000 or so clones, over 60% seen once. The specimen sequenced was peripheral blood. These receptors all stem from a woman aged 50 to 60 with active or convalescent COVID-19. Both conserved end residues are part of each CDR3. A D gene is named only where the DNA matches it firmly. Expanded clones get a size class; other rows say once, few or many, or leave the size out.

.,TRBD1,TRBJ1-6,TRBV13,TGTGCCAGCAGCTTATCGACAGGGGTTAATTCACCCCTCCACTTT,CASSLSTGVNSPLHF
.,TRBD1,TRBJ2-2,TRBV2,TGTGCCAGCAAGGGGGCCCGACTCGACACCGGGGAGCTGTTTTTT,CASKGARLDTGELFF
.,TRBD1,TRBJ1-4,TRBV4-2,TGTGCCAGCAGCCAGACGAGGGGGCCAGGTAATGAAAAACTGTTTTTT,CASSQTRGPGNEKLFF
once,TRBD1,TRBJ2-7,TRBV5-1,TGCGCCAGCAGCTTGGAGGGGGCCTTGGGAGAGCAGTACTTC,CASSLEGALGEQYF
.,TRBD1,TRBJ2-3,TRBV9,TGTGCCAGCAGCAACCCCGGTGCAGGGGGCCCAGATACGCAGTATTTT,CASSNPGAGGPDTQYF
.,.,TRBJ2-5,TRBV9,TGTGCCAGCAGCGTAGTCAGGGAGACCCAGTACTTC,CASSVVRETQYF
.,TRBD1,TRBJ1-2,TRBV6-6,TGTGCCAGCAGTTACAACGGACAGGGGGTTGACTATGGCTACACCTTC,CASSYNGQGVDYGYTF
.,.,TRBJ2-7,TRBV18,TGTGCCAGCTCACCATCCCAGCGGGTGGCTCCCTACGAGCAGTACTTC,CASSPSQRVAPYEQYF
.,TRBD1,TRBJ2-7,TRBV4-3,TGCGCCAGCAGCCAGGCGGGACAGGGTTCGGACGAGCAGTACTTC,CASSQAGQGSDEQYF
.,.,TRBJ2-7,TRBV7-9,TGTGCCAGCAGCTGGGGGGGCGCTTCCTACGAGCAGTACTTC,CASSWGGASYEQYF
.,TRBD1,TRBJ2-3,TRBV7-6,TGTGCCAGCAGCTTAAGGGACAGAGATACGCAGTATTTT,CASSLRDRDTQYF
.,.,TRBJ1-4,TRBV15,TGTGCCACCAGCAGAGACACAGCTGAGGGTGAAAAACTGTTTTTT,CATSRDTAEGEKLFF
.,.,TRBJ2-1,TRBV19,TGTGCCAGTAGTATAGGCAGGGACAATGAGCAGTTCTTC,CASSIGRDNEQFF
.,TRBD2,TRBJ2-4,TRBV24-1,TGTGCCACCAGTGATCCCCGGGGGGGAGCCAAAAACATTCAGTACTTC,CATSDPRGGAKNIQYF
.,.,TRBJ1-2,TRBV20-1,TGCAGTGCTAGTCCCCCAGGGGAACGTCATCATGGCTACACCTTC,CSASPPGERHHGYTF
.,TRBD1,TRBJ1-5,TRBV19,TGTGCCACGGGACAGGGGGGCATTCAGCCCCAGCATTTT,CATGQGGIQPQHF
.,TRBD2,TRBJ2-5,TRBV29-1,TGCAGCGTTGAAGAATGGCCGGGAGGGGAGGAGACCCAGTACTTC,CSVEEWPGGEETQYF
.,TRBD1,TRBJ1-6,TRBV12-3/TRBV12-4,TGTGCCAGCAGGTCGACAGGGCAATCACCCCTCCACTTT,CASRSTGQSPLHF